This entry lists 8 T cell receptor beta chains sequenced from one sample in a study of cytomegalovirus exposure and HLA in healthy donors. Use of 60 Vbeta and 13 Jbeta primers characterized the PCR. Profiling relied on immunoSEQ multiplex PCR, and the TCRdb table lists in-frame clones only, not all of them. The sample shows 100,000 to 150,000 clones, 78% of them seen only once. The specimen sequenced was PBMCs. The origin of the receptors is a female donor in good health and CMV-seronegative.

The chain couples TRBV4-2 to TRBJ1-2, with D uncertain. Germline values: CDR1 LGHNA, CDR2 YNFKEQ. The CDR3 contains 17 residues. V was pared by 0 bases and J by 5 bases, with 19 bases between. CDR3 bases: TGTGCCAGCAGCCAAGATATCCCTTTGCCGGTTGATTATGGCTACACCTTC. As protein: CASSQDIPLPVDYGYTF.

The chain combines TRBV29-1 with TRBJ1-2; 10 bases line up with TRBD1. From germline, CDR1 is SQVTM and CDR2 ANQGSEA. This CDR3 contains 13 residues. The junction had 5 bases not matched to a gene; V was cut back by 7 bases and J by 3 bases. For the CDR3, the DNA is TGCAGCGCCCGGACAGGGGGTGACTATGGCTACACCTTC. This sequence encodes CSARTGGDYGYTF.

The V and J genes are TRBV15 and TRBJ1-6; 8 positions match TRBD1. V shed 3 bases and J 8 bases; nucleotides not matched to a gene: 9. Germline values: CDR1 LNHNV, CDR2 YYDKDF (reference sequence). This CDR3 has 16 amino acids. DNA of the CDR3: TGTGCCACCAGCAGGGGGACTCAGGGGGCTGATTCACCCCTCCACTTT. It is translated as CATSRGTQGADSPLHF.

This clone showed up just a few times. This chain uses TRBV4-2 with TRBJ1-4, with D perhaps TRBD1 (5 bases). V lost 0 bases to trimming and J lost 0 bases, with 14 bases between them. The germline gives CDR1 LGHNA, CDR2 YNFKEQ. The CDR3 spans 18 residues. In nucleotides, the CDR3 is TGTGCCAGCAGCCAAGATCTAGACACGGACACAACTAATGAAAAACTGTTTTTT. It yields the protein CASSQDLDTDTTNEKLFF.

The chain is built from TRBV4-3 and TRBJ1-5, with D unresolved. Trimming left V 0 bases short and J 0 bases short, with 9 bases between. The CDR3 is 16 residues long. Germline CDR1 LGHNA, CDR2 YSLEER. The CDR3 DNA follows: TGCGCCAGCAGCCAAGATCCGAACGGTAGCAATCAGCCCCAGCATTTT. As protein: CASSQDPNGSNQPQHF.

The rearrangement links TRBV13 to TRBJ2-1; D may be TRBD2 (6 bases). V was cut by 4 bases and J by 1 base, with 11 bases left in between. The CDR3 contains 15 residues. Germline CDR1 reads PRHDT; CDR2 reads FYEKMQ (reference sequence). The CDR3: CASSWGTPSYNEQFF. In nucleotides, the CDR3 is TGTGCCAGCAGCTGGGGGACTCCATCCTACAATGAGCAGTTCTTC.

The CDR3 reads CPRGTSLYNEQFF. CDR3 nucleotide sequence: TGTCCCCGCGGGACGAGCCTATACAATGAGCAGTTCTTC. The rearrangement links TRBV30 to TRBJ2-1, with D possibly TRBD2 on 6 matching bases. This CDR3 is 13 amino acids long. From germline, CDR1 is GTSNPN and CDR2 SVGIG (reference sequence).

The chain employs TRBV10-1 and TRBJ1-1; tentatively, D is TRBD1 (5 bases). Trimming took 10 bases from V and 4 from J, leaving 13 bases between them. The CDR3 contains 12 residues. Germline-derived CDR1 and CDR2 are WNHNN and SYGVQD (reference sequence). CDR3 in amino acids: CANRRGGTEAFF. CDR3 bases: TGCGCCAATCGAAGGGGTGGCACTGAAGCTTTCTTT.